The clone carrying this T cell receptor (beta chain) was detected a few times. This record comes from a study of regulatory T cells in long-lasting Graves disease. Both iRepertoire HTBI primers and Arm-PCR of CDR3 regions were used to build the TCR beta libraries. MiXCR was run by TCRdb on the multiplex PCR reads, yielding one entry per CDR3 protein. Of approximately 400,000 distinct CDR3 sequences detected, about 15% appear once; the ten largest clones hold around 15%. Indicated time point: newly diagnosed GD, antithyroid drugs for less than 3 months. Extracted RNA from PBMCs served as the source of the TCR library. CDR3 size: 15 residues. The trim removed 7 bases at V and 3 bases at J, leaving 9 bases unmatched. Germline CDR1 LNHDA, CDR2 SQIVND (reference sequence). The same data also went into a second study, on T cells in Graves' hyperthyroidism and ophthalmopathy.

The chain is built from TRBV19 and TRBJ1-2, with 9 bases matching TRBD1. The source material was peripheral blood mononuclear cells (PBMCs), sampled at new diagnosis, from a patient treated with antithyroid drugs. The TCR was taken from a woman aged 25-40 years with Graves disease. DNA of the CDR3: TGTGCCAGTACCTCGACTCGGACAGGGGACTATGGCTACACCTTC. It encodes CASTSTRTGDYGYTF.